The source of this T cell receptor beta chain is a study of beta chain features in type 1 diabetes. On this clone itself: Its antigen remains unknown.

CDR1 is SGHAT and CDR2 is FQNNGV in the germline V gene. Trimming took off 1 base at V and 4 bases at J, with 8 bases between the two ends. CDR3 length: 13 residues. Notes on the study in general: Type 1 diabetes patients had moderately but significantly shorter TCRB CDR3s in all four CD4+ subsets.

Every bit of the isolated RNA underwent reverse transcription, so sequencing read expressed TCRB transcripts. The data were produced by immunoSEQ multiplex PCR, yet TCRdb's version contains in-frame clones alone and is incomplete. The sample holds approximately 260,000 clones, about a fifth seen once. The chain has TRBV11-2 and TRBJ2-7, with no clear D. Sequencing input: naive CD4+ T cells from blood. This receptor was taken from a middle-aged woman with type 1 diabetes. CDR3 nucleotides: TGTGCCAGCAGCTTAGGCGGTTCGTACGAGCAGTACTTC. Translated: CASSLGGSYEQYF.